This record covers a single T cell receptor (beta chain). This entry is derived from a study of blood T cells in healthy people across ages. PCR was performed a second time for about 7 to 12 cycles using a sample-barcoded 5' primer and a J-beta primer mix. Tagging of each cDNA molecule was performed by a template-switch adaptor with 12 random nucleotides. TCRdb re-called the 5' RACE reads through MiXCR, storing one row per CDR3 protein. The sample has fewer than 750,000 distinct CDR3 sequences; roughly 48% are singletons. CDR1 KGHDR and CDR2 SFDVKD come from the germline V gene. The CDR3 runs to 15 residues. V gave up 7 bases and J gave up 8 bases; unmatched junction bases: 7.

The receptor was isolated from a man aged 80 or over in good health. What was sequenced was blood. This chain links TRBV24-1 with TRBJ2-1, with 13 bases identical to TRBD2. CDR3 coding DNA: TGTGCCACCAGGCCAACTAGCGGGAGGGCTGATGAGCAGTTCTTC. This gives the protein CATRPTSGRADEQFF.